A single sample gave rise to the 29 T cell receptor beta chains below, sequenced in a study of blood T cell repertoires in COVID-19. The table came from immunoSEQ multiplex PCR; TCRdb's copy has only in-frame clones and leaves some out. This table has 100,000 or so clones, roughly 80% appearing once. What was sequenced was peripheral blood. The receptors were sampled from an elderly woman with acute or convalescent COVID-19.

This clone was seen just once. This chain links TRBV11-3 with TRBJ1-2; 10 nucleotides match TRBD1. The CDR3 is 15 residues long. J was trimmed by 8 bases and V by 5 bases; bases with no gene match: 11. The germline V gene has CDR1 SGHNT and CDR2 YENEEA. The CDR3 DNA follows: TGTGCCAGCAGCCCACCGGGACAGGGGATTCGGGGCTACACCTTC. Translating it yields CASSPPGQGIRGYTF.

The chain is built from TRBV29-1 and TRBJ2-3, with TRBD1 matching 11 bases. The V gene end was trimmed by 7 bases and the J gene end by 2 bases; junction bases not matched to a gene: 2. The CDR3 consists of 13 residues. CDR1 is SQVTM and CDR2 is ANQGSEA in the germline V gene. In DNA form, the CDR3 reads TGCAGCGGGGACAGGGGGGACACAGATACGCAGTATTTT. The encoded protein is CSGDRGDTDTQYF.

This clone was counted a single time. CDR3 amino acids: CASSEISGWNTGELFF. The CDR3 bases are TGTGCCAGCAGTGAAATCAGCGGGTGGAACACCGGGGAGCTGTTTTTT. The chain employs TRBV2 and TRBJ2-2, with D possibly being TRBD2 (6 bases). The CDR3 has 16 amino acids. Trimming took 2 bases from V and 1 from J, leaving 11 bases between them. Germline V gene lookup returns CDR1 SNHLY and CDR2 FYNNEI.

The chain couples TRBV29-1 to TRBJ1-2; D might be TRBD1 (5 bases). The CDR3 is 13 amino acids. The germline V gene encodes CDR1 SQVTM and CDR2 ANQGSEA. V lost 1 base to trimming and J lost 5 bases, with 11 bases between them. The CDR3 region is CSVEGTTAYGYTF. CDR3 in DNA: TGCAGCGTTGAAGGGACAACCGCTTATGGCTACACCTTC.

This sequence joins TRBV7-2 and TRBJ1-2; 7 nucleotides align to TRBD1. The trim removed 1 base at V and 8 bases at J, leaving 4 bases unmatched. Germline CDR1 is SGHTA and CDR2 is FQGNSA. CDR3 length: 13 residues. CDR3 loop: CASSLGTGVGYTF. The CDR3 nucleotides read TGTGCCAGCAGCTTAGGTACAGGGGTCGGCTACACCTTC.

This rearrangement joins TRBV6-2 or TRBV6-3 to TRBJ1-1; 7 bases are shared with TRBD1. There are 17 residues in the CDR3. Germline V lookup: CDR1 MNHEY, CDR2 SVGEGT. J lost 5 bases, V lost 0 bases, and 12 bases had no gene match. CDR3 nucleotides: TGTGCCAGCAGTTACTCCGGCAGGGGGTCGGGTATTACTGAAGCTTTCTTT. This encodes CASSYSGRGSGITEAFF.

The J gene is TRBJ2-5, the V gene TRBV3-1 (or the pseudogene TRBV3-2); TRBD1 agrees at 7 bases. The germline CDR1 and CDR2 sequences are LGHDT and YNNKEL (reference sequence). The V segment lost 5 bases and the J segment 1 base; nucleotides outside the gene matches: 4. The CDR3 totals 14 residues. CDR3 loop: CASSAQGTQETQYF. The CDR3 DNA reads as TGTGCCAGCAGCGCACAGGGGACCCAAGAGACCCAGTACTTC.

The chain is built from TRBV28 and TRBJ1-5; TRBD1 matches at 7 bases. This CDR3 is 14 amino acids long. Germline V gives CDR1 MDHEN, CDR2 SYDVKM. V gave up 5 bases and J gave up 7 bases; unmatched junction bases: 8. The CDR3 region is CASSPLTGTQPQHF. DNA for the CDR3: TGTGCCAGCAGTCCCCTGACAGGGACCCAGCCCCAGCATTTT. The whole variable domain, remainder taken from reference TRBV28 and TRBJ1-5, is DVKVTQSSRYLVKRTGEKVFLECVQDMDHENMFWYRQDPGLGLRLIYFSYDVKMKEKGDIPEGYSVSREKKERFSLILESASTNQTSMYLCASSPLTGTQPQHFGDGTRLSIL.

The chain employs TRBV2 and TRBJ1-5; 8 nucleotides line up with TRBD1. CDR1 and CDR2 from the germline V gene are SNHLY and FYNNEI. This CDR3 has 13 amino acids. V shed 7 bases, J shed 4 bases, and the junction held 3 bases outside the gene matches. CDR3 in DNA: TGTGCCAGCACCGGGACAGGTAATCAGCCCCAGCATTTT. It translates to CASTGTGNQPQHF.

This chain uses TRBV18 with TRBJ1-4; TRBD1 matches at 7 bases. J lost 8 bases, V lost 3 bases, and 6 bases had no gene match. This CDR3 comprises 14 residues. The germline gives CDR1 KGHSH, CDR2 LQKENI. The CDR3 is CASSPGLGQEKLFF. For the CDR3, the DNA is TGTGCCAGCTCACCTGGATTGGGACAGGAAAAACTGTTTTTT.

The CDR3 is CASSLDRGEYNEQFF. The DNA for the CDR3 is TGTGCCAGCAGCTTAGACAGGGGAGAATACAATGAGCAGTTCTTC. This chain links TRBV7-2 with TRBJ2-1; the match to TRBD1 covers 7 bases. CDR3 size: 15 residues. Germline CDR1 is SGHTA and CDR2 is FQGNSA. J gave up 4 bases and V 1 base, and 4 bases lay outside the gene matches.

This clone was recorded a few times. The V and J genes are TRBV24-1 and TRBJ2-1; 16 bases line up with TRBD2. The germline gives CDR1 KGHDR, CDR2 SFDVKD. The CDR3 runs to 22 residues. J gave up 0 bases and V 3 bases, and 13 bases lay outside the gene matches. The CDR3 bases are TGTGCCACCAGTGATCCATCCCAGGGACTAGCGGGAGGGCCAGTCTCCTACAATGAGCAGTTCTTC. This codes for CATSDPSQGLAGGPVSYNEQFF.

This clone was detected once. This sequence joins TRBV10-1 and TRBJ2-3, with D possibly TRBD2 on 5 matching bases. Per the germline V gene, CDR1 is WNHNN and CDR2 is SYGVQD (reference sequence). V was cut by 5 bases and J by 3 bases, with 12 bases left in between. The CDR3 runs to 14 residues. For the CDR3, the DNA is TGCGCCAGCAGTTCCGAGGGAATTACAGATACGCAGTATTTT. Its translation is CASSSEGITDTQYF.

CDR3 in amino acids: CATLEGADGYTF. CDR3 bases: TGTGCCACCTTGGAGGGCGCGGATGGCTACACCTTC. The chain combines TRBV6-5 with TRBJ1-2, with D unresolved. The CDR3 totals 12 residues. Trimming removed 10 bases at V and 6 bases at J, with 15 bases between. CDR1 and CDR2 (germline): MNHEY, SVGAGI.

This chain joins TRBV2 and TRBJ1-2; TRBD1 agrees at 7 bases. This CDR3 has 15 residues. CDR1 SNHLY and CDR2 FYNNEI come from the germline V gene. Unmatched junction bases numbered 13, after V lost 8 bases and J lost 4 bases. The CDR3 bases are TGTGCCAGCTATGCCCCGGAGGGGGCCCGCTATGGCTACACCTTC. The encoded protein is CASYAPEGARYGYTF.

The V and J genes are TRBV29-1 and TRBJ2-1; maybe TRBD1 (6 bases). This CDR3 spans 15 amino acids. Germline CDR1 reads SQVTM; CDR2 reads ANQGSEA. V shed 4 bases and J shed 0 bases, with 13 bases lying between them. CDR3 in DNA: TGCAGCGTTGTGGGGACACCAAGCTCCTACAATGAGCAGTTCTTC. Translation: CSVVGTPSSYNEQFF.

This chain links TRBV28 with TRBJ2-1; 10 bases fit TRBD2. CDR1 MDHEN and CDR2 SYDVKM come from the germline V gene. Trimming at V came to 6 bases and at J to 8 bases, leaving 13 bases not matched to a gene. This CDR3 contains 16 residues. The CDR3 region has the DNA TGTGCCAGCAGCCCAAGGCAGCGGGAGGGCCGCGATGAGCAGTTCTTC. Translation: CASSPRQREGRDEQFF.

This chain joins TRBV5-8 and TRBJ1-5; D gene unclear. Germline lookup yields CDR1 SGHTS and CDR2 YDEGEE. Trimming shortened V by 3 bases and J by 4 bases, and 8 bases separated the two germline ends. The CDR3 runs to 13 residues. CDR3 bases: TGTGCCAGCAGCTCGGAGCCAAATCAGCCCCAGCATTTT. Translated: CASSSEPNQPQHF.

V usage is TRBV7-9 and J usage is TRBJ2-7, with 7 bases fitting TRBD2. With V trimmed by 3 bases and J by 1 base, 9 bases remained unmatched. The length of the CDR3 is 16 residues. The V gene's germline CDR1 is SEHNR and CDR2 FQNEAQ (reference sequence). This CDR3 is CASSFSGGGISYEQYF. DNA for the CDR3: TGTGCCAGCAGCTTTAGCGGCGGGGGAATTTCCTACGAGCAGTACTTC.

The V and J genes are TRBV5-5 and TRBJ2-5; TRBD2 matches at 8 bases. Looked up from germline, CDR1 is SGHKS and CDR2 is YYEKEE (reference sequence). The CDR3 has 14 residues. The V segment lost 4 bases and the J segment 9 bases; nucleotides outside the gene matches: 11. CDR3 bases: TGTGCCAGCAGCCAACTGACTAGCGATGGTCCCCAGTACTTC. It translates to CASSQLTSDGPQYF.

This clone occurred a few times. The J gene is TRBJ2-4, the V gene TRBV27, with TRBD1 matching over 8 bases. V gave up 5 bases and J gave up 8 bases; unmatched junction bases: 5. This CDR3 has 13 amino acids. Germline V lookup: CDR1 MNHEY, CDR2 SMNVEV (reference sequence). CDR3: CASSSRGQDIQYF. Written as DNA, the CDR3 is TGTGCCAGCAGTAGCAGGGGGCAGGACATTCAGTACTTC.

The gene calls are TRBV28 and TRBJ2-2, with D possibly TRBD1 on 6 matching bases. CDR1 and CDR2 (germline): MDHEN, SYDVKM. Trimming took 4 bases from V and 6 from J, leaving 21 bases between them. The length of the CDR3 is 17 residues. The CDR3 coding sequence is TGTGCCAGCAGTTCCAGTGAAGTCACAGGGCTCGCCGGGGAGCTGTTTTTT. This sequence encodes CASSSSEVTGLAGELFF.

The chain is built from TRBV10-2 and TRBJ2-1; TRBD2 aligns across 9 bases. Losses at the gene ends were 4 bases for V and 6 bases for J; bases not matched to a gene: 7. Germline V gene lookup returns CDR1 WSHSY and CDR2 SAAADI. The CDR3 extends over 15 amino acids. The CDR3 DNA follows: TGCGCCAGCAGTGGTTTAGCGGGAGTGGGCAATGAGCAGTTCTTC. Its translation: CASSGLAGVGNEQFF.

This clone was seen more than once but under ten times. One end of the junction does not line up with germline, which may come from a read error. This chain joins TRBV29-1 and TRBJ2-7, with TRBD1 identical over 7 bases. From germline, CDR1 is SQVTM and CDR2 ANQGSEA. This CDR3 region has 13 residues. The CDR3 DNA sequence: TGCAGCGCTGAAAAGCAGGGGGCCTACGAGCAGTACTTC. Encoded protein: CSAEKQGAYEQYF.

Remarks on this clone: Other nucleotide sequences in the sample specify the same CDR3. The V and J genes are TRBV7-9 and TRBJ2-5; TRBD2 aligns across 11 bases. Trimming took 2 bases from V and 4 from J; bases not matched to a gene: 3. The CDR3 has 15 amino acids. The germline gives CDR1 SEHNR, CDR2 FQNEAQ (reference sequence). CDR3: CASSLLAGGGETQYF. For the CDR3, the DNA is TGTGCCAGCAGCTTACTAGCGGGAGGTGGAGAGACCCAGTACTTC.

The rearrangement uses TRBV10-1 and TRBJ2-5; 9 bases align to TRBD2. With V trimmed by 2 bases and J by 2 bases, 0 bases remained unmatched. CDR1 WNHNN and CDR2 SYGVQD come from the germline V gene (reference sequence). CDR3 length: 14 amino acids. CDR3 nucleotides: TGCGCCAGCAGTGAGCTAGCGGGGCAAGAGACCCAGTACTTC. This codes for CASSELAGQETQYF.

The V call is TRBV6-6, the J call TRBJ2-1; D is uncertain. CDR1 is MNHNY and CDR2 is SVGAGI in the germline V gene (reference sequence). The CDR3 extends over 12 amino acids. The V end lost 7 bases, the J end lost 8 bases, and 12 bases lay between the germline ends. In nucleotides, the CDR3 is TGTGCCAGCACCCCTACGAACCATGAGCAGTTCTTC. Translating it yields CASTPTNHEQFF.

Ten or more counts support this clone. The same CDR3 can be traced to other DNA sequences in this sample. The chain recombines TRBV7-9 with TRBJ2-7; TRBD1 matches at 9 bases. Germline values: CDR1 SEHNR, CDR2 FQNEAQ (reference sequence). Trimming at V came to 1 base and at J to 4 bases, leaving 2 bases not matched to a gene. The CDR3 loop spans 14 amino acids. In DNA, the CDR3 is TGTGCCAGCAGCTTAGGGACAGGGGTGTACGAGCAGTACTTC. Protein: CASSLGTGVYEQYF. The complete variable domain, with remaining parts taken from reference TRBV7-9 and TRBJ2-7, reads DTGVSQNPRHKITKRGQNVTFRCDPISEHNRLYWYRQTLGQGPEFLTYFQNEAQLEKSRLLSDRFSAERPKGSFSTLEIQRTEQGDSAMYLCASSLGTGVYEQYFGPGTRLTVT.

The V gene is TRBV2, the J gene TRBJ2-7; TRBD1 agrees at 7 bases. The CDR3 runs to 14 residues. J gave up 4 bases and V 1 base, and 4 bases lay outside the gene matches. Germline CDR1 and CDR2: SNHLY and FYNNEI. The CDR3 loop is CASSEGRGRYEQYF. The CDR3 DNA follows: TGTGCCAGCAGTGAAGGAAGGGGGCGATACGAGCAGTACTTC.